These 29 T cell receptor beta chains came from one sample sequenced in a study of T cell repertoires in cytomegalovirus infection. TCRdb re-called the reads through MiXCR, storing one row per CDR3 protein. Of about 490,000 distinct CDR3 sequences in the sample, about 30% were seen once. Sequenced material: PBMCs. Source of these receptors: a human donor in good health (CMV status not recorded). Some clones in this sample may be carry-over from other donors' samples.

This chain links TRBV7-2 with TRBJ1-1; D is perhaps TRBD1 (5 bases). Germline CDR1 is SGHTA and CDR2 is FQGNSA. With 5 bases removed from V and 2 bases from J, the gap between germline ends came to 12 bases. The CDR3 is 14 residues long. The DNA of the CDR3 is TGTGCCAGCAGCGCGGGACTGAGAAACACTGAAGCTTTCTTT. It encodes CASSAGLRNTEAFF.

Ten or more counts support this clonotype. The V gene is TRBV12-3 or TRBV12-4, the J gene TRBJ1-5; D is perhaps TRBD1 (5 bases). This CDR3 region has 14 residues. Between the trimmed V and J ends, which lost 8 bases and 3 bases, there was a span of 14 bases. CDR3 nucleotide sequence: TGTGCCAGCTCGGGGGTCTCGAACAATCAGCCCCAGCATTTT. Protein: CASSGVSNNQPQHF.

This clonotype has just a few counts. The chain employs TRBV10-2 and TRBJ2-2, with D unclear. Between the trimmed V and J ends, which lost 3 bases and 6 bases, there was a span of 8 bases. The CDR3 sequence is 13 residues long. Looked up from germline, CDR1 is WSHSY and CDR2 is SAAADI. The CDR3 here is CASSDTRAGELFF. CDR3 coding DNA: TGCGCCAGCAGTGATACCCGCGCCGGGGAGCTGTTTTTT.

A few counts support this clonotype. The CDR3 DNA reads as TGTGCCAGCTCACCCCTTGGGACAGGGCACGGCACCGGGGAGCTGTTTTTT. It encodes CASSPLGTGHGTGELFF. This chain joins TRBV18 and TRBJ2-2, with 9 bases aligning to TRBD1. This CDR3 has 17 amino acids. The J segment lost 4 bases and the V segment lost 3 bases, leaving 9 bases of the junction unmatched. Per germline, CDR1 KGHSH and CDR2 LQKENI.

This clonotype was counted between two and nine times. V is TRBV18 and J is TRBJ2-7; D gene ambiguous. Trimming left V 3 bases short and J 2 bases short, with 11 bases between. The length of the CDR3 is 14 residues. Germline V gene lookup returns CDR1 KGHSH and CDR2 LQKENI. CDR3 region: CASSPPTPTYEQYV. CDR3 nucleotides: TGTGCCAGCTCACCGCCCACTCCTACCTACGAGCAGTACGTC.

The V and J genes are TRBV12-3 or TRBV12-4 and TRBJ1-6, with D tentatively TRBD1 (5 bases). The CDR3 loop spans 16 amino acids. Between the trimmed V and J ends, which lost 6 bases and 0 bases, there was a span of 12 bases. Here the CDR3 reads CASRDGGSSYNSPLHF. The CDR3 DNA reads TGTGCCAGCAGAGATGGGGGGAGCTCCTATAATTCACCCCTCCACTTT.

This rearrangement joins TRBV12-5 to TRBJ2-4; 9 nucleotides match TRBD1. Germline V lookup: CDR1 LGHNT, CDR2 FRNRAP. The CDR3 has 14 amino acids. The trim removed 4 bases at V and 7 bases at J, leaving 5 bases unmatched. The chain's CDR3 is CASGSGTGLNIQYF. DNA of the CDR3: TGTGCTAGTGGTTCGGGGACAGGGTTGAACATTCAGTACTTC.

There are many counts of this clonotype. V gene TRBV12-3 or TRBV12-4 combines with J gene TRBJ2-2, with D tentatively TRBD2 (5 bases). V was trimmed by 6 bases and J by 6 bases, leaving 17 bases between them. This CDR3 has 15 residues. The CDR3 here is CASRIGGSRAGELFF. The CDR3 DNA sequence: TGTGCCAGCAGAATAGGCGGGTCTCGAGCCGGGGAGCTGTTTTTT.

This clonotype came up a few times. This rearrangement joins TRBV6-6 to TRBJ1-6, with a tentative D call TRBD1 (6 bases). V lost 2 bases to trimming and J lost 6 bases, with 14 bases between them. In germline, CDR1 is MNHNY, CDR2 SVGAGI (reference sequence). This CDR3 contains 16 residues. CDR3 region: CASSYLPQGPNSPLHF. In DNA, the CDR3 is TGTGCCAGCAGTTACCTCCCACAGGGTCCTAATTCACCCCTCCACTTT.

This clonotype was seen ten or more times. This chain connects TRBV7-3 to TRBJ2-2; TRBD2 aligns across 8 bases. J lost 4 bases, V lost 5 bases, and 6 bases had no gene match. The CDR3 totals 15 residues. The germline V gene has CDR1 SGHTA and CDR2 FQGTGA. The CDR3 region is CASSPASGSTGELFF. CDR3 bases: TGTGCCAGCAGCCCGGCCAGCGGGAGCACCGGGGAGCTGTTTTTT.

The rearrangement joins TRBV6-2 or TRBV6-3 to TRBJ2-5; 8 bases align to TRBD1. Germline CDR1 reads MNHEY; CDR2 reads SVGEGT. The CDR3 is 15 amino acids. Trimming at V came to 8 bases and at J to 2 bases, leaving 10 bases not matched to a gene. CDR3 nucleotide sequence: TGTGCCAGCGTCCCCGAGTGGACAGGGCAAGAGACCCAGTACTTC. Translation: CASVPEWTGQETQYF.

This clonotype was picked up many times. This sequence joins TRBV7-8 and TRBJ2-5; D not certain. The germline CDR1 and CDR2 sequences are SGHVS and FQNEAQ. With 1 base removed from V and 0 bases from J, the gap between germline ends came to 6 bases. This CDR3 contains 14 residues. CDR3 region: CASSLGNYQETQYF. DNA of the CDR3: TGTGCCAGCAGCTTAGGGAACTACCAAGAGACCCAGTACTTC.

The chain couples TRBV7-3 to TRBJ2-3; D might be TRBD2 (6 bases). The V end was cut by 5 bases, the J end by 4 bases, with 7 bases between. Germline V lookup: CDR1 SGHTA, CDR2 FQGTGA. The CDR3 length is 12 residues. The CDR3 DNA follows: TGTGCCAGCAGCGGAGGGTCAGATACGCAGTATTTT. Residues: CASSGGSDTQYF.

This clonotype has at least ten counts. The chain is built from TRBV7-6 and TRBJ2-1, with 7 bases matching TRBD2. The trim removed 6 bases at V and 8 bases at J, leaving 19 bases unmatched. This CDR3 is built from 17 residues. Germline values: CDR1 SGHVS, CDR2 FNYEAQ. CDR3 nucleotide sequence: TGTGCCAGCAGTCGGGACTATCTATTAAGTTCCATCGATGAGCAGTTCTTC. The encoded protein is CASSRDYLLSSIDEQFF.

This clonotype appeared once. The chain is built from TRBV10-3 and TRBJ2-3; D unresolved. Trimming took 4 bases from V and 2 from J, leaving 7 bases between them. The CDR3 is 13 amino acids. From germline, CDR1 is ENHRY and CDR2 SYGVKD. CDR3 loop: CAISGGNTDTQYF. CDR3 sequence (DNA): TGTGCCATCAGTGGGGGAAACACAGATACGCAGTATTTT.

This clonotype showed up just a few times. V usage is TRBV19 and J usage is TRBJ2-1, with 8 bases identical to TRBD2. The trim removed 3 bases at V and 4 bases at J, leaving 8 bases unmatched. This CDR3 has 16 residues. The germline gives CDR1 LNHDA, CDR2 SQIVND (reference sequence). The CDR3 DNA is TGTGCCAGTAGTATGCTCGGCGGGAGGAGTTACAATGAGCAGTTCTTC. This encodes CASSMLGGRSYNEQFF.

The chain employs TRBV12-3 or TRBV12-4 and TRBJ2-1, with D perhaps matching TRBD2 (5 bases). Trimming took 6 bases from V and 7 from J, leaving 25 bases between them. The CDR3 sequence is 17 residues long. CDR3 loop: CASSLRVGETGSNEQFF. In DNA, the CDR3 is TGTGCCAGCAGCTTACGCGTTGGGGAAACGGGGAGTAATGAGCAGTTCTTC.

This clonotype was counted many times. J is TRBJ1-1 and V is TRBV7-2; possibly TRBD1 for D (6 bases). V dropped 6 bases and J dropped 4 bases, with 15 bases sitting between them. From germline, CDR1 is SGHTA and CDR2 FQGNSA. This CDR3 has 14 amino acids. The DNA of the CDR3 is TGTGCCAGCAGGAGAAACAGGGCGGCCACTGAAGCTTTCTTT. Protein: CASRRNRAATEAFF.

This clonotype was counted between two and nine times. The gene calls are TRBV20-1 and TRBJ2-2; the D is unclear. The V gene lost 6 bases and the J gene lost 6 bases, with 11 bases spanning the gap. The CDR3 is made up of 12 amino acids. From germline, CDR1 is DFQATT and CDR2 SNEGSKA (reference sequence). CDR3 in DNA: TGCAGTGCCAACCAGGTCCCCGGGGAGCTGTTTTTT. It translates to CSANQVPGELFF.

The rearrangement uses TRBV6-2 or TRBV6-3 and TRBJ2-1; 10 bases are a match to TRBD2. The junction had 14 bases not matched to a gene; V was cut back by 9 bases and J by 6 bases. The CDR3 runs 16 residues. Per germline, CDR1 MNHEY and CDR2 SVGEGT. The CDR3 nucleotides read TGTGCCAGTACCCTACCGGGACTAGCGTCATTCAATGAGCAGTTCTTC. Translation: CASTLPGLASFNEQFF.

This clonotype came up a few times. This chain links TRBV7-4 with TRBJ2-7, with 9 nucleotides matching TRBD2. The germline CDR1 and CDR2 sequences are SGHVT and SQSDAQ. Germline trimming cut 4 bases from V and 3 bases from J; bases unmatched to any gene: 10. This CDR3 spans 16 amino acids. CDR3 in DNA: TGTGCCAGCAGCTCCCGACTAGCGGTCCCCCTCTACGAGCAGTACGTC. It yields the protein CASSSRLAVPLYEQYV.

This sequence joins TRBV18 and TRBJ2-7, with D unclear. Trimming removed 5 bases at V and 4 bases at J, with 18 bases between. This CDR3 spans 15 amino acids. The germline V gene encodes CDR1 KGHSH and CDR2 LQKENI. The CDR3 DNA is TGTGCCAGCTCAGCCATTGCGAACGAACTATACGAGCAGTACTTC. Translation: CASSAIANELYEQYF.

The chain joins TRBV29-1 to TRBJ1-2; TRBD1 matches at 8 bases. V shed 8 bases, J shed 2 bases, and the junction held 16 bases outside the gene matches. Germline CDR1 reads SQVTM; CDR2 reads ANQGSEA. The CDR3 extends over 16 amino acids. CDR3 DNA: TGCAGCACGGGAGCAGGGGGCGCGGCTGGAAACTATGGCTACACCTTC. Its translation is CSTGAGGAAGNYGYTF.

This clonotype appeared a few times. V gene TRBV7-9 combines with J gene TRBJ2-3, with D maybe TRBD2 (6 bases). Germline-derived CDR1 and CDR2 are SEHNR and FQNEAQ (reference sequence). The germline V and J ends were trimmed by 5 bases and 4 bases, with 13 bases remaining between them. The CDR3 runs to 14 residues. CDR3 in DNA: TGTGCCAGCAGCCGATCCGGGAGAGCAGATACGCAGTATTTT. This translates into CASSRSGRADTQYF.

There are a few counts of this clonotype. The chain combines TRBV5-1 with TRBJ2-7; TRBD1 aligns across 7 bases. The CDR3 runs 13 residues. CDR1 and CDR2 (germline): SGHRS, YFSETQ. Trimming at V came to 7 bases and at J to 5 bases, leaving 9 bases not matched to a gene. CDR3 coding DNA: TGCGCCAGCGCGTACAGGGGCCTCGACGAGCAGTACTTC. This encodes CASAYRGLDEQYF.

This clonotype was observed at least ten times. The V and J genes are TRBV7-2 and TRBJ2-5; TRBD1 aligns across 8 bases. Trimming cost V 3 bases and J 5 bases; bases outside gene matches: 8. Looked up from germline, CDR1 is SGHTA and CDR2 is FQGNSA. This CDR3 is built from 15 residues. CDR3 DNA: TGTGCCAGCAGCTTCCAACAGGGGGTTTATGAGACCCAGTACTTC. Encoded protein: CASSFQQGVYETQYF.

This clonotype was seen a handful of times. CDR3 in amino acids: CSVRVQGITEAFF. For the CDR3, the DNA is TGCAGCGTCCGCGTTCAGGGTATCACTGAAGCTTTCTTT. The chain has TRBV29-1 and TRBJ1-1; D possibly corresponds to TRBD1 (5 bases). CDR3 length: 13 residues. Germline V gene sequence: CDR1 SQVTM, CDR2 ANQGSEA. V was trimmed by 6 bases and J by 4 bases, leaving 15 bases between them.

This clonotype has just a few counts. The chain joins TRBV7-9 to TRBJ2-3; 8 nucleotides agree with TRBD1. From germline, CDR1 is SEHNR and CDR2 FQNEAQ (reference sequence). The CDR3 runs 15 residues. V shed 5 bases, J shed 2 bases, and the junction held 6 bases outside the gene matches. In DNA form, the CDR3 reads TGTGCCAGCAGCCCCCGGGACAGGCACACAGATACGCAGTATTTT. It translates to CASSPRDRHTDTQYF.

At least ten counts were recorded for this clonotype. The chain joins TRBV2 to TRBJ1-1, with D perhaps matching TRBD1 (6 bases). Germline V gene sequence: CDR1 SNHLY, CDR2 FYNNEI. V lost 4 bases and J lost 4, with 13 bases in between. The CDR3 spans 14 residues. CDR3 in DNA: TGTGCCAGCAGTGGGGGGTTAGGGGGCACTGAAGCTTTCTTT. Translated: CASSGGLGGTEAFF.